This T cell receptor beta chain is from a study of shared clonotypes between healthy human individuals. Study details: The study used three CD4 naive, three CD4 memory, two CD8 naive and one CD8 memory plate per donor.

Overall study findings and caveats: Shared across four donors were around 4.7% of the naive CD4 clonotypes.

The protocol was immunoSEQ multiplex PCR, while the TCRdb copy is restricted to in-frame clones and leaves out a portion. The table records 2,500,000 or so clones, about nine tenths of them present only once. A remark on this clone: Its antigen is currently unknown.

Sequencing used naive CD4+ T cells from PBMCs. Specified subset: CD45RA+ positively selected. The clonotype was recovered from a man aged 18 to 29 in good health. Some clones in this sample may be carry-over from other donors' samples.

The CDR3 DNA is TGTGCCAGCAGTTTTATTGGCACTGAAGCTTTCTTT. Residues: CASSFIGTEAFF. This chain joins TRBV28 and TRBJ1-1; D is unclear. This CDR3 has 12 residues. V was cut by 3 bases and J by 4 bases, with 6 bases left in between. Per germline, CDR1 MDHEN and CDR2 SYDVKM.